This TCR beta chain originates from a study of shared clonotypes between healthy human individuals. General study results and limits: Naive CD4 clonotypes were shared across a few donors at 4% to 5%. There were few donors, and this limited the genetic and exposure-history diversity represented.

V shed 1 base and J 5 bases; nucleotides not matched to a gene: 6. The germline gives CDR1 SGHTA, CDR2 FQGNSA. CDR3 length: 15 residues. The repertoire was sequenced with immunoSEQ multiplex PCR; TCRdb's copy has only in-frame clones and lacks some. Of about 1.1 million clones in the sample, around three quarters are singletons; the top ten hold roughly 0.61%. Adult Caucasians living in Nashville, Tennessee made up all of the donors. It was into CD45RA+ naive and CD45RA-negative memory subsets that the CD4+ cells were split. With regard to this clone: Its antigen is still unknown.

The sample consisted of memory CD4+ T cells from PBMCs. Subset denoted: CD45RA-negative fraction. The rearrangement links TRBV7-2 to TRBJ2-5, with 8 bases that match TRBD2. This TCR came from a young man in good health. Some clones in this sample may be carry-over from other donors' samples. Written as DNA, the CDR3 is TGTGCCAGCAGCTTAGTTGGGAGCGGGAGTGAGACCCAGTACTTC. This sequence encodes CASSLVGSGSETQYF. Using reference TRBV7-2 and TRBJ2-5 for the parts outside the CDR3, the full variable domain is GAGVSQSPSNKVTEKGKDVELRCDPISGHTALYWYRQSLGQGLEFLIYFQGNSAPDKSGLPSDRFSAERTGGSVSTLTIQRTQQEDSAVYLCASSLVGSGSETQYFGPGTRLLVL.